This entry lists 27 T cell receptor beta chains sequenced from one sample in a study of control samples from healthy donors and cancer patients. Clones were read by immunoSEQ multiplex PCR, and TCRdb kept only the in-frame ones, dropping some. The sample is made up of fewer than 200,000 clones, and the top ten hold approximately 2.2% of it. The sequenced material came from blood. The source is a woman under 40 in good health.

This rearrangement joins TRBV5-1 to TRBJ2-7; TRBD2 might be the D (6 bases). Per the germline V gene, CDR1 is SGHRS and CDR2 is YFSETQ. V shed 0 bases and J shed 2 bases, with 9 bases lying between them. The CDR3 spans 14 residues. Here the CDR3 reads CASSLDSGPYEQYF. Here the CDR3 DNA reads TGCGCCAGCAGCTTGGATAGCGGCCCCTACGAGCAGTACTTC.

CDR3 DNA sequence: TGTGCCAGCAGTAAACTGGGGAGGGGGAGGAATACGCAGTATTTT. It translates to CASSKLGRGRNTQYF. The gene calls are TRBV21-1 and TRBJ2-3; the D call in the table, TRBD2, was not verified against the DNA. TRBV21-1 is marked as a pseudogene. The CDR3 sequence is 15 residues long.

J is TRBJ1-3 and V is TRBV4-1; no clear D gene. V lost 1 base to trimming and J lost 0 bases, with 4 bases between them. This CDR3 comprises 14 residues. Per the germline V gene, CDR1 is MGHRA and CDR2 is YSYEKL. The CDR3 bases are TGCGCCAGCAGCCAAGTCTTCTCTGGAAACACCATATATTTT. It yields the protein CASSQVFSGNTIYF.

The chain has TRBV7-9 and TRBJ1-1; 10 positions agree with TRBD1. Losses at the gene ends were 5 bases for V and 10 bases for J; bases not matched to a gene: 16. Germline-derived CDR1 and CDR2 are SEHNR and FQNEAQ (reference sequence). The CDR3 has 16 amino acids. The CDR3, as DNA: TGTGCCAGCAGCCCGCCGGGACAGGGGCCACCACTGGGAGCTTTCTTT. This sequence encodes CASSPPGQGPPLGAFF.

The CDR3 here is CASRIGGGGTDTQYF. In DNA form, the CDR3 reads TGTGCCAGCAGAATCGGGGGGGGCGGCACAGATACGCAGTATTTT. The rearrangement joins TRBV28 to TRBJ2-3; 8 bases line up with TRBD2. The CDR3 is 15 amino acids. V lost 6 bases to trimming and J lost 1 base; unmatched junction nucleotides: 6. The germline V gene has CDR1 MDHEN and CDR2 SYDVKM.

The V call is TRBV7-8, the J call TRBJ2-1, with 9 bases identical to TRBD2. Germline CDR1 reads SGHVS; CDR2 reads FQNEAQ. This CDR3 spans 12 amino acids. V shed 10 bases and J 10 bases; nucleotides not matched to a gene: 8. CDR3 region: CATRGGAGEQFF. CDR3 in DNA: TGTGCCACCCGCGGGGGGGCCGGAGAGCAGTTCTTC. Based on the CDR3 plus reference TRBV7-8 and TRBJ2-1, the full variable domain is GAGVSQSPRYKVAKRGQDVALRCDPISGHVSLFWYQQALGQGPEFLTYFQNEAQLDKSGLPSDRFFAERPEGSVSTLKIQRTQQEDSAVYLCATRGGAGEQFFGPGTRLTVL.

This chain connects TRBV20-1 to TRBJ2-7; TRBD2 might be the D (6 bases). The CDR3 is made up of 14 amino acids. The germline gives CDR1 DFQATT, CDR2 SNEGSKA (reference sequence). Trimming shortened V by 3 bases and J by 4 bases, and 16 bases separated the two germline ends. The CDR3 sequence: CSASKGTSNYEQYF. The CDR3 bases are TGCAGTGCTAGTAAGGGGACTTCCAATTACGAGCAGTACTTC.

The chain links TRBV4-1 to TRBJ2-2; weak D call: TRBD1 (6 bases). In germline, CDR1 is MGHRA, CDR2 YSYEKL. Trimming shortened V by 0 bases and J by 6 bases, and 11 bases separated the two germline ends. CDR3 length: 15 residues. In DNA form, the CDR3 reads TGCGCCAGCAGCCAAGATCCAAACAGGGCCGGGGAGCTGTTTTTT. Translation: CASSQDPNRAGELFF.

The chain carries TRBV7-9 and TRBJ2-7; 7 bases are a match to TRBD1. The V gene's germline CDR1 is SEHNR and CDR2 FQNEAQ (reference sequence). The CDR3 spans 14 residues. The CDR3 sequence is CASGRDSNSYEQYF. The CDR3 region has the DNA TGTGCGAGCGGAAGGGACAGTAACTCCTACGAGCAGTACTTC.

J is TRBJ2-3 and V is TRBV11-3, with D perhaps TRBD2 (6 bases). This CDR3 has 14 amino acids. V gave up 4 bases and J gave up 2 bases, with 10 bases separating them. CDR1 and CDR2 (germline): SGHNT, YENEEA. CDR3 sequence reads: CASSSGLPTDTQYF. CDR3 sequence (DNA): TGTGCCAGCAGCTCCGGACTACCCACAGATACGCAGTATTTT.

The chain couples TRBV2 to TRBJ1-5; no clear D. CDR3 length equals 13 residues. From germline, CDR1 is SNHLY and CDR2 FYNNEI. As DNA, the CDR3 is TGTGCTTGCAAGGGCATTCGCAATCAGCCCCAGCATTTT. Residues: CACKGIRNQPQHF.

The chain is built from TRBV28 and TRBJ2-2; D uncertain. The length of the CDR3 is 11 residues. V gave up 3 bases and J gave up 8 bases, with 4 bases separating them. Per the germline V gene, CDR1 is MDHEN and CDR2 is SYDVKM. CDR3 in DNA: TGTGCCAGCAGTTTCGAGGGGGAGCTGTTTTTT. Residues: CASSFEGELFF.

The gene calls are TRBV5-1 and TRBJ1-1; 9 bases match TRBD1. The CDR3 loop spans 14 amino acids. Germline V gene sequence: CDR1 SGHRS, CDR2 YFSETQ. V shed 4 bases and J 7 bases; nucleotides not matched to a gene: 8. CDR3 sequence: CASSPTGGRGEAFF. The DNA for the CDR3 is TGCGCCAGCAGCCCCACAGGGGGCCGGGGTGAAGCTTTCTTT.

This chain links TRBV2 with TRBJ1-2; D not certain. Trimming removed 4 bases from V and 4 bases from J, with 13 bases in between. This CDR3 has 14 amino acids. Germline CDR1 and CDR2: SNHLY and FYNNEI. The chain's CDR3 is CASSAEGPGYGYTF. CDR3 nucleotide sequence: TGTGCCAGCAGTGCTGAGGGCCCTGGCTATGGCTACACCTTC.

The chain joins TRBV29-1 to TRBJ2-7, with D perhaps TRBD2 (6 bases). The V end lost 8 bases, the J end lost 2 bases, and 16 bases lay between the germline ends. The CDR3 totals 13 residues. The germline V gene encodes CDR1 SQVTM and CDR2 ANQGSEA. CDR3 in amino acids: CSIRETGAYEQYF. DNA of the CDR3: TGCAGCATACGGGAGACGGGCGCCTACGAGCAGTACTTC.

The V and J genes are TRBV27 and TRBJ1-2, with TRBD1 matching 8 bases. Looked up from germline, CDR1 is MNHEY and CDR2 is SMNVEV (reference sequence). The V and J ends lost 2 bases and 8 bases, in that order; junction bases with no gene match: 10. The CDR3 totals 15 residues. CDR3 sequence (DNA): TGTGCCAGCAGTTTAATCGGGCAGGGGGCGTTAGGCTACACCTTC. This encodes CASSLIGQGALGYTF.

V is TRBV2 and J is TRBJ1-3; D gene uncertain. From germline, CDR1 is SNHLY and CDR2 FYNNEI. V lost 8 bases and J lost 0, with 17 bases in between. This CDR3 contains 16 residues. CDR3 loop: CASFNLRPLSGNTIYF. Here the CDR3 DNA reads TGTGCCAGCTTTAATCTTAGACCTCTCTCTGGAAACACCATATATTTT. The whole variable domain, remainder taken from reference TRBV2 and TRBJ1-3, is EPEVTQTPSHQVTQMGQEVILRCVPISNHLYFYWYRQILGQKVEFLVSFYNNEISEKSEIFDDQFSVERPDGSNFTLKIRSTKLEDSAMYFCASFNLRPLSGNTIYFGEGSWLTVV.

The chain employs TRBV7-6 and TRBJ1-2; 8 nucleotides match TRBD1. CDR1 and CDR2 from the germline V gene are SGHVS and FNYEAQ. CDR3 length: 19 residues. Trimming took 1 base from V and 8 from J; bases not matched to a gene: 21. In nucleotides, the CDR3 is TGTGCCAGCAGCTTAGAGGCACCGGGACAGGCAACGGGGACTAAGGGCTACACCTTC. It yields the protein CASSLEAPGQATGTKGYTF.

V usage is TRBV11-1 and J usage is TRBJ1-2; 7 bases align to TRBD1. Germline V CDR1 and CDR2: SGHAT, FQDESV (reference sequence). Trimming removed 5 bases from V and 3 bases from J; junction bases left unmatched: 12. The CDR3 totals 16 residues. The CDR3 region is CASSPVGEQGDYGYTF. The CDR3 DNA is TGTGCCAGCAGCCCAGTGGGAGAGCAGGGGGACTATGGCTACACCTTC.

J is TRBJ2-7 and V is TRBV10-3, with D perhaps matching TRBD1 (5 bases). Germline CDR1 ENHRY, CDR2 SYGVKD. The CDR3 is 16 residues long. V lost 2 bases, J lost 2 bases, and 16 bases lay in between. CDR3 in DNA: TGTGCCATCAGTGAGACCGGGCCCAGGGTTCCCTACGAGCAGTACTTC. Protein product: CAISETGPRVPYEQYF.

The J gene is TRBJ2-2, the V gene TRBV6-5; D not resolved. The CDR3 length is 13 residues. Trimming stripped 6 bases from V and 3 bases from J, with 8 bases between. Germline CDR1 and CDR2: MNHEY and SVGAGI. The CDR3, as DNA: TGTGCCAGCAGGGTCCAGTACACCGGGGAGCTGTTTTTT. Translated: CASRVQYTGELFF.

The V gene is TRBV7-9, the J gene TRBJ1-1; D gene ambiguous. Per the germline V gene, CDR1 is SEHNR and CDR2 is FQNEAQ (reference sequence). This CDR3 comprises 17 residues. V lost 6 bases and J 0 bases, leaving 20 bases between the germline ends. The CDR3, as DNA: TGTGCCAGCAGACTATCTCTGGGGAGGGCGATGAACACTGAAGCTTTCTTT. Its protein product is CASRLSLGRAMNTEAFF.

The chain recombines TRBV28 with TRBJ1-5; weak D call: TRBD1 (6 bases). CDR1 MDHEN and CDR2 SYDVKM come from the germline V gene. The V and J ends lost 2 bases and 5 bases respectively, with 28 bases between them. The CDR3 is 20 amino acids. CDR3 in amino acids: CASSLLPGRRGRGVDQPQHF. The CDR3 DNA reads as TGTGCCAGCAGTTTACTCCCGGGCCGACGAGGCAGGGGAGTGGATCAGCCCCAGCATTTT.

The chain employs TRBV25-1 and TRBJ2-5, with no clear D. This CDR3 is built from 11 residues. V shed 5 bases and J shed 1 base, with 2 bases lying between them. CDR1 is MGHDK and CDR2 is SYGVNS in the germline V gene. CDR3 sequence: CASSFQETQYF. DNA of the CDR3: TGTGCCAGCAGTTTCCAAGAGACCCAGTACTTC.

The gene calls are TRBV5-1 and TRBJ2-3; D is ambiguous. CDR1 is SGHRS, CDR2 YFSETQ, per germline. This CDR3 is 14 amino acids long. V dropped 0 bases and J dropped 4 bases, with 9 bases sitting between them. The CDR3, as DNA: TGCGCCAGCAGCTTGGGACGAAGGCCAGATACGCAGTATTTT. It encodes CASSLGRRPDTQYF.

This chain connects TRBV28 to TRBJ1-2; 10 bases agree with TRBD1. The V and J ends lost 6 bases and 4 bases, in that order; junction bases with no gene match: 5. Germline CDR1 is MDHEN and CDR2 is SYDVKM. There are 14 residues in the CDR3. DNA for the CDR3: TGTGCCAGCAGGCCGGGACAGGGGCGCTATGGCTACACCTTC. This codes for CASRPGQGRYGYTF.

The genes are TRBV6-5 and TRBJ2-7; the D call may be TRBD1 or TRBD2 (6 bases each). Germline CDR1 and CDR2: MNHEY and SVGAGI. V shed 2 bases and J shed 2 bases, with 10 bases lying between them. This CDR3 region has 14 residues. Here the CDR3 reads CASSYGGGPYEQYF. CDR3 DNA sequence: TGTGCCAGCAGTTACGGAGGGGGACCCTACGAGCAGTACTTC.